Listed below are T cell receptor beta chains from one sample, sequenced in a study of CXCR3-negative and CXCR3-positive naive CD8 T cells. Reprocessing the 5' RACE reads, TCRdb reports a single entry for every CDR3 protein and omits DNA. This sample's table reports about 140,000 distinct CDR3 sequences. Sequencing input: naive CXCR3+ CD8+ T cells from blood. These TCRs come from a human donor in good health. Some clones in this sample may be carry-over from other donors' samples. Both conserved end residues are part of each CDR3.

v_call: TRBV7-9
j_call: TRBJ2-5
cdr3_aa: CASSSIGGLQETQYF

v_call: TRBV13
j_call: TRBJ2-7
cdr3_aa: CASNVASGRVQGEQYF

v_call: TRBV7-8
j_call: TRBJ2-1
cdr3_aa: CASSLDGGYNEQFF

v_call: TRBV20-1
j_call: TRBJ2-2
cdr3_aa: CSAWTGSHGELFF

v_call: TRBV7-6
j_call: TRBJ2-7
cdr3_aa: CASSLWQGAYEQYF

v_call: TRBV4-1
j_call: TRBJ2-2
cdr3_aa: CASSQTLVSDGELFF

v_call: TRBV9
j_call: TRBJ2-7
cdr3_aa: CASSFLPGDYEQYF

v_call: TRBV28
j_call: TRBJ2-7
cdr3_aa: CASRPTDRVAYEQYF

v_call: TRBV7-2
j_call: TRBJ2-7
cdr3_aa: CASSSWGYEQYF

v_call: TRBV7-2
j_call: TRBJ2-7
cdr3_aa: CASSLAAQVDEQYF

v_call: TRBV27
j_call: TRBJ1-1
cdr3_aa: CASSVGGPLTAFF

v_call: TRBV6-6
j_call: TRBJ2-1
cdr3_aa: CASSYTSQAGGNEQFF

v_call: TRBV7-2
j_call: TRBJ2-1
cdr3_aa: CASSSTSGGIDEQFF

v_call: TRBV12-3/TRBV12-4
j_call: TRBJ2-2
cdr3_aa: CASSPVEGNTGELFF

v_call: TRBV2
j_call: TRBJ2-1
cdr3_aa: CASLFEGSGGATEQFF

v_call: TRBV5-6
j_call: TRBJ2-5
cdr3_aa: CASSPRAQETQYF

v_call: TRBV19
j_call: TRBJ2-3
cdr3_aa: CASSIPTDTQYF

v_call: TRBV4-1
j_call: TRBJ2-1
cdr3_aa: CASSQVDEQFF

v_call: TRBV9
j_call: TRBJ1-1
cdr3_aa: CASRQLLGTEAFF

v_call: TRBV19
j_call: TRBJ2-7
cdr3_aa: CASSIEGGLYEQYF

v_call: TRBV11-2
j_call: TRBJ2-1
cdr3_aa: CASLDSQLSDNEQFF

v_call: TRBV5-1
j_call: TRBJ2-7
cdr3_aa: CASSLELSYEQYF

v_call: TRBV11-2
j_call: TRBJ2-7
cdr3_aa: CASSSVYEQYF

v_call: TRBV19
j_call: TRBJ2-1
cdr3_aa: CASSASASSYNEQFF

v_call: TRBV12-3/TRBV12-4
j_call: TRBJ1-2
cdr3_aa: CASSLHVAGYGYTF

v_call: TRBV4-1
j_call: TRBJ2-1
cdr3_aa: CASSQERYRTGGSYEQFF

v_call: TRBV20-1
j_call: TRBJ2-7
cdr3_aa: CSAERASGITYEQYF

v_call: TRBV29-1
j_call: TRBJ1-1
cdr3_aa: CSVLPGSTEAFF

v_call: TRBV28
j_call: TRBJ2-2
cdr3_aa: CASSHPDRAGTGELFF

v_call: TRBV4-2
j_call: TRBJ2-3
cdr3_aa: CASSQEAGPSTDTQYF

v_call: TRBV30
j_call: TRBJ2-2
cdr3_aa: CAWRVSGEMFF

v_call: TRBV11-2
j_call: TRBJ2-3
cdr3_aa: CASASAGGTDTQYF

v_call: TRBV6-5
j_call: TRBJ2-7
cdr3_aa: CASSSTGTGHTEQYF

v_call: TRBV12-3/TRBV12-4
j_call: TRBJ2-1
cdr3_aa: CASSLTTPDNEQFF

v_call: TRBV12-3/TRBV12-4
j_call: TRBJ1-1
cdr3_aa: CASSLSPNTEAFF

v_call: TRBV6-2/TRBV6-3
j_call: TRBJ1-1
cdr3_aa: CASNQGSHTEAFF

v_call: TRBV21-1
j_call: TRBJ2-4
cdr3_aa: CASSKVGGPRLLAKNIQYF

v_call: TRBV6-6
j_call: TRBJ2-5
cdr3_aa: CASSSLILDLAGGPGETQYF

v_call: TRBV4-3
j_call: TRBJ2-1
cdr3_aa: CASSQDPPPRAPYGYNEQFF

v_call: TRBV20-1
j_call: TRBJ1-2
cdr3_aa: CSAPFPPGGASINYGYTF

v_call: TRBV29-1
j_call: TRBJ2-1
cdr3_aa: CSVVGSSYNEQFF

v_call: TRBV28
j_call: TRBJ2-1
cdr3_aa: CASSQIIAPGRNEQFF

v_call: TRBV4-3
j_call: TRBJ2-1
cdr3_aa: CASSQGPGTHNEQFF

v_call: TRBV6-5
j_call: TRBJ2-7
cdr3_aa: CASTNGYRPYEQYF

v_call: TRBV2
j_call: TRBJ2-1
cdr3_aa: CASSERFGSLAGGNEQFF

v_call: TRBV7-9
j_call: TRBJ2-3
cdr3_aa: CASSTGLTTDTQYF

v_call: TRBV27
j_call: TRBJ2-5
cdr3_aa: CASRRDRGEVETQYF

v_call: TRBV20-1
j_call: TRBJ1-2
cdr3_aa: CSALTGIPANYGYTF

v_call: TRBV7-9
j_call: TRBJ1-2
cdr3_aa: CASSLSRDGYTF

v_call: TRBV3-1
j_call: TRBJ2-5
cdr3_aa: CASSQDTSGRKETQYF

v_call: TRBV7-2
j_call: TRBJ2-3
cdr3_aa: CASSLLVAITDTQYF

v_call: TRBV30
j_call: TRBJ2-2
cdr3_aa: CAFDRAGTGELFF

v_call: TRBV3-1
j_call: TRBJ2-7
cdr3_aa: CASSRNRDSSYEQYF

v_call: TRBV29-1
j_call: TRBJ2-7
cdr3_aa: CSVESGTGSYEQYF

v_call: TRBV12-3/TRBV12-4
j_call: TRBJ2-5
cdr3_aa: CASSLARTVETQYF

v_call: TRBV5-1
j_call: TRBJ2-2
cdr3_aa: CASSLGWTGSTGELFF

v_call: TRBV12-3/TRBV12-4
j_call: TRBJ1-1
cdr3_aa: CASSLFRVNTEAFF